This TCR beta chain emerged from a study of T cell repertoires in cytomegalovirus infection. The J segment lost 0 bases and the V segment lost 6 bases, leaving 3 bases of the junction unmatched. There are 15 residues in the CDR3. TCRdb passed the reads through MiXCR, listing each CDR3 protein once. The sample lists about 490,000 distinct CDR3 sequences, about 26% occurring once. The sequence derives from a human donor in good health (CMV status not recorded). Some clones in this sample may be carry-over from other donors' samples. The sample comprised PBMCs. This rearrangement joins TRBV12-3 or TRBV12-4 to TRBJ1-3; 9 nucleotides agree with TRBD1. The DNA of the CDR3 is TGTGCCAGCAGCAGGACAGGGGTCTCTGGAAACACCATATATTTT. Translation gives CASSRTGVSGNTIYF.